Listed below are T cell receptor beta chains from one sample, sequenced in a study of T cells in Graves' hyperthyroidism and ophthalmopathy. TCRdb recomputed calls from the multiplex PCR reads with MiXCR, one row per CDR3 protein. The sample carries around 600,000 distinct CDR3 sequences, more than 13% recorded once. The sequenced material came from blood. These receptors originate from a woman aged 18-30 years with Graves' ophthalmopathy. The CDR3 runs from the conserved cysteine through the conserved F or W. D genes are given only for firm matches. The size of a clone is reported for some rows only, either as once, few or many, or as a class for expanded clones.

CDR3aa | CDR3nt | d_gene | j_gene | abundance | v_gene
CASSQRTAGTGELFF | TGTGCCAGCAGCCAGAGGACAGCGGGCACCGGGGAGCTGTTTTTT | . | TRBJ2-2 | . | TRBV14
CASSNKLAGLAGADSTDTQYF | TGTGCCAGCAGTAACAAACTTGCGGGACTAGCGGGAGCGGACAGCACAGATACGCAGTATTTT | TRBD2 | TRBJ2-3 | many | TRBV28
CTSSQDRRSNQPQHF | TGTACCAGCAGCCAAGATCGGCGGAGCAATCAGCCCCAGCATTTT | . | TRBJ1-5 | . | TRBV3-1
CASSLPTGRYGYTF | TGTGCCAGCAGCTTACCGACAGGCCGCTATGGCTACACCTTC | . | TRBJ1-2 | many | TRBV7-9
CSVHEAGDTEAFF | TGCAGCGTCCATGAGGCAGGGGACACTGAAGCTTTCTTT | . | TRBJ1-1 | many | TRBV29-1
CASSYLQRGDTQYF | TGTGCCAGCAGTTATTTACAACGGGGAGATACGCAGTATTTT | . | TRBJ2-3 | . | TRBV6-2/TRBV6-3
CASSQWTGTGAYNEQFF | TGCGCCAGCAGCCAATGGACCGGGACAGGGGCCTACAATGAGCAGTTCTTC | TRBD1 | TRBJ2-1 | . | TRBV4-1
CASSSGLAGVGRETQYF | TGTGCCAGCAGCTCTGGACTAGCGGGAGTCGGTAGAGAGACCCAGTACTTC | TRBD2 | TRBJ2-5 | . | TRBV11-2
CASSLDAGHYNEQFF | TGTGCCAGCAGCTTAGATGCAGGGCACTACAATGAGCAGTTCTTC | . | TRBJ2-1 | many | TRBV7-2
CASSSPPGTSDNEQFF | TGTGCCAGCAGTTCACCTCCCGGGACTAGCGACAATGAGCAGTTCTTC | TRBD2 | TRBJ2-1 | . | TRBV27
CASSRRDWPEQYF | TGTGCCAGCAGTCGGAGGGATTGGCCCGAGCAGTACTTC | . | TRBJ2-7 | many | TRBV2
CASSFTGGRELFF | TGTGCCAGCAGCTTTACCGGAGGCAGGGAGCTGTTTTTT | . | TRBJ2-2 | . | TRBV5-6
CASMGLAGGPGEQYF | TGTGCCAGCATGGGACTAGCGGGAGGGCCGGGGGAGCAGTACTTC | TRBD2 | TRBJ2-7 | many | TRBV12-3/TRBV12-4
CSVEGGPTEAFF | TGCAGCGTTGAGGGGGGCCCCACAGAAGCTTTCTTT | . | TRBJ1-1 | few | TRBV29-1
CASSPTFTTGTEAFF | TGTGCCAGCTCCCCAACTTTCACGACGGGCACTGAAGCTTTCTTT | . | TRBJ1-1 | . | TRBV18
CSVSGSKVAQHF | TGCAGTGTTTCGGGTTCCAAGGTGGCCCAGCATTTT | . | TRBJ1-5 | . | TRBV20-1
CASSLNARLAGGETQYF | TGTGCCAGCAGTTTAAATGCGAGGCTAGCGGGAGGAGAGACCCAGTACTTC | TRBD2 | TRBJ2-5 | . | TRBV27
CASSLYPGLAGYEQYF | TGTGCCAGCAGTTTATATCCGGGACTAGCGGGCTACGAGCAGTACTTC | TRBD2 | TRBJ2-7 | many | TRBV27
CASRKMGQGNSPLHF | TGTGCCAGCAGAAAAATGGGACAGGGGAATTCACCCCTCCACTTT | TRBD1 | TRBJ1-6 | many | TRBV12-3/TRBV12-4
CSARTGQGTDTQYF | TGCAGTGCCCGGACAGGGCAGGGCACAGATACGCAGTATTTT | TRBD1 | TRBJ2-3 | many | TRBV20-1
CASSSIRTGEAEAFF | TGTGCCAGCAGTTCAATACGGACAGGGGAGGCTGAAGCTTTCTTT | TRBD1 | TRBJ1-1 | many | TRBV12-3/TRBV12-4
CASSETRVAGANVLTF | TGTGCCAGCAGTGAGACCAGGGTTGCCGGGGCCAACGTCCTGACTTTC | . | TRBJ2-6 | . | TRBV2
CASSPGTSGIGEQFF | TGTGCTAGCAGCCCCGGGACTAGCGGGATTGGAGAGCAGTTCTTC | TRBD2 | TRBJ2-1 | . | TRBV7-7
CAISVAGGSSYNEQFF | TGTGCCATCAGTGTAGCGGGAGGGAGCTCCTACAATGAGCAGTTCTTC | TRBD2 | TRBJ2-1 | many | TRBV10-3
CASSRGRQGAKEPQHF | TGTGCCAGCAGTAGAGGGCGTCAGGGGGCGAAGGAGCCCCAGCATTTT | TRBD1 | TRBJ1-5 | many | TRBV6-2/TRBV6-3
CASSLGARGTYGYTF | TGTGCCAGCAGCTTGGGAGCTAGGGGGACCTATGGCTACACCTTC | . | TRBJ1-2 | . | TRBV5-6
CASSVVGPSYEQYF | TGTGCCAGCAGTGTGGTGGGACCCTCCTACGAGCAGTACTTC | . | TRBJ2-7 | many | TRBV6-1
CASSVNRGASYEQYF | TGTGCCAGCAGCGTAAACAGGGGCGCCTCCTACGAGCAGTACTTC | TRBD1 | TRBJ2-7 | many | TRBV7-2
CATSRDPRGFTEAFF | TGTGCCACCAGCAGAGATCCCAGGGGGTTCACTGAAGCTTTCTTT | TRBD1 | TRBJ1-1 | few | TRBV15
CASSHDRANVGEAFF | TGTGCCAGCAGCCATGACAGGGCAAATGTGGGGGAAGCTTTCTTT | TRBD1 | TRBJ1-1 | . | TRBV11-2
CASRGGQGGTEAFF | TGTGCCAGCAGGGGGGGACAGGGCGGCACTGAAGCTTTCTTT | TRBD1 | TRBJ1-1 | many | TRBV28
CASSPPSMNTEAFF | TGTGCCAGCTCACCACCTTCCATGAACACTGAAGCTTTCTTT | . | TRBJ1-1 | many | TRBV18
CASTSGGDPSYEQYF | TGTGCCAGCACGAGTGGGGGCGACCCGTCCTACGAGCAGTACTTC | . | TRBJ2-7 | many | TRBV6-2/TRBV6-3
CATSSPTDTQYF | TGTGCCACCAGCAGCCCCACAGATACGCAGTATTTT | . | TRBJ2-3 | few | TRBV15
CASSLAGGIDEQFF | TGTGCCAGCAGTTTAGCAGGGGGAATAGATGAGCAGTTCTTC | TRBD1 | TRBJ2-1 | many | TRBV28
CASSLKLAGGTDTQYF | TGTGCCAGCAGCTTAAAGCTAGCGGGAGGCACAGATACGCAGTATTTT | TRBD2 | TRBJ2-3 | few | TRBV7-9
CASSSPGTGSRDTQYF | TGTGCCAGCAGTTCCCCCGGGACAGGGAGTAGGGATACGCAGTATTTT | TRBD1 | TRBJ2-3 | many | TRBV28
CASSVGNREETQYF | TGTGCCAGCAGCGTAGGTAACAGGGAAGAGACCCAGTACTTC | . | TRBJ2-5 | . | TRBV9
CASSVIAGVVFTGELFF | TGTGCCAGCAGCGTGATAGCGGGAGTGGTATTCACCGGGGAGCTGTTTTTT | TRBD2 | TRBJ2-2 | once | TRBV9
CASSLALITDTQYF | TGCGCCAGCAGCTTGGCGCTAATCACAGATACGCAGTATTTT | . | TRBJ2-3 | . | TRBV5-1
CASSEPFRDRNGYTF | TGTGCCAGCAGCGAACCTTTCCGGGATCGGAATGGCTACACCTTC | . | TRBJ1-2 | many | TRBV5-6
CASSYSPTGRQQYF | TGTGCCAGCAGTTACTCGCCGACAGGTCGGCAGCAGTACTTC | . | TRBJ2-7 | few | TRBV6-5
CATSDTKHRQETQYF | TGTGCCACCAGTGACACTAAACATCGTCAAGAGACCCAGTACTTC | . | TRBJ2-5 | . | TRBV24-1
CASSYSGGSEQYF | TGTGCCAGCAGTTACTCGGGAGGGAGCGAGCAGTACTTC | TRBD2 | TRBJ2-7 | many | TRBV6-5
CASSLIRRDRETEGQFF | TGTGCCAGCAGTTTAATACGCCGGGACAGGGAAACAGAGGGGCAGTTCTTC | TRBD1 | TRBJ2-1 | once | TRBV12-3/TRBV12-4
CASAAGQEAFF | TGTGCCAGCGCCGCCGGGCAGGAGGCTTTCTTT | . | TRBJ1-1 | many | TRBV7-9
CASSPALTNEQFF | TGTGCCAGCAGCCCAGCCTTAACCAATGAGCAGTTCTTC | . | TRBJ2-1 | . | TRBV7-9